A selection of T cell receptor beta chains follows, all from one sample in a study of shared clonotypes between healthy human individuals. Libraries were prepared by immunoSEQ multiplex PCR; TCRdb keeps only in-frame clonotypes and omits some of them. The table has millions of clones, 93% seen once. The sequencing input was naive CD8+ T cells from PBMCs. The receptors were sampled from a man aged 18 to 29 in good health. Some clones in this sample may be carry-over from other donors' samples. CDR3s include the opening cysteine and the closing phenylalanine or tryptophan. Each record gives: D gene, V gene, J gene, clone size, CDR3 DNA, CDR3 protein. D genes are given only for firm matches. Size is omitted from some rows. Given values are once, few, many or a class for expanded clones.

D: TRBD1
V: TRBV10-3
J: TRBJ1-3
size: NA
DNA: TGTGCCATCAGTGCCTGGACAGGTTCAATTGGAAACACCATATATTTT
CDR3: CAISAWTGSIGNTIYF

D: NA
V: TRBV27
J: TRBJ1-5
size: NA
DNA: TGTGCCAGCAGCCCCCGGGGGAATCAGCCCCAGCATTTT
CDR3: CASSPRGNQPQHF

D: NA
V: TRBV28
J: TRBJ2-2
size: NA
DNA: TGTGCCAGCAGTTTTCCTGCGAACACCGGGGAGCTGTTTTTT
CDR3: CASSFPANTGELFF

D: NA
V: TRBV19
J: TRBJ1-4
size: NA
DNA: TGTGCCAGTAGTATCGGGGGGGGCTTGTCTAATGAAAAACTGTTTTTT
CDR3: CASSIGGGLSNEKLFF

D: NA
V: TRBV9
J: TRBJ2-1
size: once
DNA: TGTGCCAGCAGGAAGACACTTAGCTCCTACAATGAGCAGTTCTTC
CDR3: CASRKTLSSYNEQFF

D: NA
V: TRBV5-6
J: TRBJ1-1
size: once
DNA: TGTGCCAGCAGCATACAGGGAATCTGGAACACTGAAGCTTTCTTT
CDR3: CASSIQGIWNTEAFF

D: NA
V: TRBV7-9
J: TRBJ2-1
size: NA
DNA: TGTGCCAGCAGCTTTGGGACCTACAATGAGCAGTTCTTC
CDR3: CASSFGTYNEQFF

D: TRBD1
V: TRBV9
J: TRBJ1-2
size: once
DNA: TGTGCCAGCAGCGGAGACAGGGTGTTGGACTATGGCTACACCTTC
CDR3: CASSGDRVLDYGYTF

D: NA
V: TRBV5-6
J: TRBJ2-1
size: NA
DNA: TGTGCCAGCAGCTTGGCCGGGACAAAGTCTAATGAGCAGTTCTTC
CDR3: CASSLAGTKSNEQFF

D: TRBD1
V: TRBV7-8
J: TRBJ2-7
size: once
DNA: TGTGCCAGCAGCTTATCACAGGGGACCTACGAGCAGTACTTC
CDR3: CASSLSQGTYEQYF

D: NA
V: TRBV5-1
J: TRBJ2-5
size: once
DNA: TGCGCCAGCAGCTTGTGGACAGCACCGCGAGAGACCCAGTACTTC
CDR3: CASSLWTAPRETQYF

D: NA
V: TRBV19
J: TRBJ1-1
size: NA
DNA: TGTGCGAGTAGGGATTTGAACACTGAAGCTTTCTTT
CDR3: CASRDLNTEAFF

D: NA
V: TRBV2
J: TRBJ2-5
size: NA
DNA: TGTGCCAGCGTAGAAAGGGCCTCAGAGACCCAGTACTTC
CDR3: CASVERASETQYF

D: NA
V: TRBV2
J: TRBJ1-2
size: NA
DNA: TGTGCCAGCAGGTCCGGGACCCATCCTGGCTACACCTTC
CDR3: CASRSGTHPGYTF

D: TRBD1
V: TRBV29-1
J: TRBJ1-1
size: NA
DNA: TGCAGCGTCCAGGGGGCCACTGAAGCTTTCTTT
CDR3: CSVQGATEAFF

D: NA
V: TRBV6-5
J: TRBJ2-7
size: NA
DNA: TGTGCCAGCAGTCCAAGGGGGGGAAGGGAGCAGTACTTC
CDR3: CASSPRGGREQYF

D: NA
V: TRBV29-1
J: TRBJ2-1
size: NA
DNA: TGCAGCGTGACCCAGGGGCTTGGCCCCGGCAATGAGCAGTTCTTC
CDR3: CSVTQGLGPGNEQFF

D: TRBD2
V: TRBV7-2
J: TRBJ2-1
size: once
DNA: TGTGCCAGCAGCTTAGGGGCGAGCGGGAGGGCCCGAAATGAGCAGTTCTTC
CDR3: CASSLGASGRARNEQFF

D: NA
V: TRBV5-6
J: TRBJ2-5
size: NA
DNA: TGTGCCAGCAGCTACCGGGACCCCCTGGGAGAGACCCAGTACTTC
CDR3: CASSYRDPLGETQYF

D: NA
V: TRBV11-2
J: TRBJ2-1
size: NA
DNA: TGTGCCAGCAGCTTAGATCCGGACCCCTACAATGAGCAGTTCTTC
CDR3: CASSLDPDPYNEQFF

D: NA
V: TRBV28
J: TRBJ2-7
size: NA
DNA: TGTGCCAGCATTTCTTTAGCCTACGAGCAGTACTTC
CDR3: CASISLAYEQYF

D: NA
V: TRBV27
J: TRBJ2-7
size: few
DNA: TGTGCCAGCAGTTTATCGGGTAGGCCCAGGTTC
CDR3: CASSLSGRPRF

D: NA
V: TRBV7-9
J: TRBJ1-3
size: once
DNA: TGTGCCAGCAGCTTAGTGGGGGCCGGAAACACCATATATTTT
CDR3: CASSLVGAGNTIYF

D: NA
V: TRBV7-3
J: TRBJ1-3
size: NA
DNA: TGTGCCAGCAGCCTGGGCCCGTTCTCTGGAAACACCATATATTTT
CDR3: CASSLGPFSGNTIYF

D: NA
V: TRBV11-2
J: TRBJ2-7
size: NA
DNA: TGTGCCAGCAGCGGGATGGGGGGTGGCTCCTACGAGCAGTACTTC
CDR3: CASSGMGGGSYEQYF

D: NA
V: TRBV28
J: TRBJ1-3
size: once
DNA: TGTGCCAGCAGTTCCACAGGAGAAAGCTCTGGAAACACCATATATTTT
CDR3: CASSSTGESSGNTIYF

D: NA
V: TRBV5-6
J: TRBJ2-7
size: NA
DNA: TGTGCCAGCAGCTTGGGCGGGAATACGATTTACGAGCAGTACTTC
CDR3: CASSLGGNTIYEQYF

D: NA
V: TRBV19
J: TRBJ2-2
size: NA
DNA: TGTGCCAGTGACGGGGCGCGGACCGGGGAGCTGTTTTTT
CDR3: CASDGARTGELFF

D: TRBD2
V: TRBV7-9
J: TRBJ2-5
size: NA
DNA: TGTGCCAGCAGCTTGGCGGGAGGTCCCTACCAAGAGACCCAGTACTTC
CDR3: CASSLAGGPYQETQYF

D: TRBD2
V: TRBV9
J: TRBJ2-1
size: NA
DNA: TGTGCCAGCAGCGTAGAGGATGGCGGGAGGGTAGGGGCCTACAATGAGCAGTTCTTC
CDR3: CASSVEDGGRVGAYNEQFF

D: NA
V: TRBV18
J: TRBJ1-1
size: NA
DNA: TGTGCCAGCTCACCACCTCTACAGACGAACACTGAAGCTTTCTTT
CDR3: CASSPPLQTNTEAFF

D: NA
V: TRBV4-1
J: TRBJ2-7
size: NA
DNA: TGCGCCAGCAGCCAAGATATAAGGGGATCCTACGAGCAGTACTTC
CDR3: CASSQDIRGSYEQYF

D: TRBD1
V: TRBV19
J: TRBJ1-1
size: few
DNA: TGTGCCAGTAGTATCCGACAGGGGGCAAGGAACACTGAAGCTTTCTTT
CDR3: CASSIRQGARNTEAFF

D: TRBD1
V: TRBV29-1
J: TRBJ1-2
size: once
DNA: TGCAGCGTTGTCGTCTCCAACCTGAACCGGGACAGGGGAGGTTATGGCTACACCTTC
CDR3: CSVVVSNLNRDRGGYGYTF

D: TRBD2
V: TRBV27
J: TRBJ2-1
size: NA
DNA: TGTGCCAGCAGTTCCCTGCGAATAAGCGGGAGAGGTAATGAGCAGTTCTTC
CDR3: CASSSLRISGRGNEQFF

D: NA
V: TRBV7-6
J: TRBJ1-1
size: NA
DNA: TGTGCCAGCAGCTTTAGCTCGAACACTGAAGCTTTCTTT
CDR3: CASSFSSNTEAFF

D: NA
V: TRBV6-1
J: TRBJ1-1
size: few
DNA: TGTGCCAGCACAATAGGGGTGACTGAAGCTTTCTTT
CDR3: CASTIGVTEAFF

D: NA
V: TRBV7-9
J: TRBJ2-7
size: few
DNA: TGTGCCAGCAGCTTAGTTACGGACTCGCACTACGAGCAGTACTTC
CDR3: CASSLVTDSHYEQYF

D: NA
V: TRBV18
J: TRBJ2-5
size: NA
DNA: TGTGCCAGCTCACCACTCGTCGGGAGAATGGAGACCCAGTACTTC
CDR3: CASSPLVGRMETQYF

D: NA
V: TRBV7-2
J: TRBJ2-1
size: once
DNA: TGTGCCAGCAGCTCCTATTTGCGGGGTTACAATGAGCAGTTCTTC
CDR3: CASSSYLRGYNEQFF

D: TRBD1
V: TRBV19
J: TRBJ2-7
size: NA
DNA: TGTGCCAGTAGTGCCACAGGGGCGAGCGAGCAGTACTTC
CDR3: CASSATGASEQYF

D: NA
V: TRBV11-3
J: TRBJ2-5
size: NA
DNA: TGTGCCAGCAGCTTAGCCAGGCAAGAGACCCAGTACTTC
CDR3: CASSLARQETQYF

D: NA
V: TRBV5-1
J: TRBJ1-1
size: few
DNA: TGCGCCAGCAGCTTCCAGGGAACTGAAGCTTTCTTT
CDR3: CASSFQGTEAFF

D: TRBD1
V: TRBV25-1
J: TRBJ1-2
size: NA
DNA: TGTGCCAGCAGTGAGACAGGGAATTATGGCTATGGCTACACCTTC
CDR3: CASSETGNYGYGYTF

D: NA
V: TRBV9
J: TRBJ1-2
size: NA
DNA: TGTGCCAGCAGCCCCGGGGGGGAGGACTATGGCTACACCTTC
CDR3: CASSPGGEDYGYTF

D: NA
V: TRBV5-4
J: TRBJ2-3
size: NA
DNA: TGTGCCAGCAGCTTAGGGTCTTGGAGCACAGATACGCAGTATTTT
CDR3: CASSLGSWSTDTQYF

D: TRBD1
V: TRBV4-1
J: TRBJ1-2
size: NA
DNA: TGCGCCAGCAGCCAAGAGGATTCAGGGGGGGGCTATGGCTACACCTTC
CDR3: CASSQEDSGGGYGYTF

D: NA
V: TRBV5-4
J: TRBJ2-7
size: NA
DNA: TGTGCCAGCAGCTTGGCCCTAGAATACGAGCAGTACTTC
CDR3: CASSLALEYEQYF

D: TRBD1
V: TRBV11-2
J: TRBJ2-7
size: once
DNA: TGTGCCAGCAGCTTCGGGACAGGGGAAATTAAACCCCTCTACGAGCAGTACTTC
CDR3: CASSFGTGEIKPLYEQYF

D: TRBD1
V: TRBV7-9
J: TRBJ2-6
size: NA
DNA: TGTGCCAGCAGTGGGGGTCGGACAGGGAGCTCTGGGGCCAACGTCCTGACTTTC
CDR3: CASSGGRTGSSGANVLTF

D: TRBD1
V: TRBV19
J: TRBJ1-5
size: once
DNA: TGTGCCAGCCTCAAGGACAGGGAGGGCAATCAGCCCCAGCATTTT
CDR3: CASLKDREGNQPQHF

D: NA
V: TRBV5-6
J: TRBJ2-1
size: NA
DNA: TGTGCCAGCAGCTTGGCTTCGCCAGGGGCTGAGCAGTTCTTC
CDR3: CASSLASPGAEQFF

D: TRBD1
V: TRBV28
J: TRBJ1-5
size: NA
DNA: TGTGCCAGCAGTTCCTACAGGGGAAGAGGCAATCAGCCCCAGCATTTT
CDR3: CASSSYRGRGNQPQHF

D: NA
V: TRBV27
J: TRBJ2-7
size: NA
DNA: TGTGCCAGCAGTCCCCTACAGGCCCCCTACGAGCAGTACTTC
CDR3: CASSPLQAPYEQYF